This paragraph reports one TCR beta chain. Its antigen is still unknown. The data originate from a study of somatic mutations in cytotoxic T cells in rheumatoid arthritis. Overall study: Sorted by flow to nearly 100% purity were some V beta antibody-stained T-cell populations, including V beta1+ cells sequenced for TCRB. Study-wide results and caveats: CD8+ clonality increased with age in rheumatoid arthritis patients but not in healthy controls.

The CDR3 covers 14 residues. Looked up from germline, CDR1 is MGHDK and CDR2 is SYGVNS. Trimming left V 4 bases short and J 10 bases short, with 14 bases between. Source study methods: After comparison against published virus-specific TCRB sequences, only a few of the patient CD8+ clones larger than 1% turned out to match them. TCRdb's copy holds only in-frame clones and misses some; the assay was immunoSEQ multiplex PCR. V, J and clone size are taken as reported in that table, and D and trimming were inferred from the DNA itself. This table has over 15,000 clones, about 83% appearing once. The clonotype was recovered from an adult with rheumatoid arthritis. The sample consisted of CD8+ T cells sorted from blood. The rearrangement joins TRBV25-1 to TRBJ1-6, with a tentative D call TRBD1 (5 bases). As DNA, the CDR3 is TGTGCCAGCAGTGTGTCAGGGTGGGGGTCACCCCTCCACTTT. Translated, it gives CASSVSGWGSPLHF.